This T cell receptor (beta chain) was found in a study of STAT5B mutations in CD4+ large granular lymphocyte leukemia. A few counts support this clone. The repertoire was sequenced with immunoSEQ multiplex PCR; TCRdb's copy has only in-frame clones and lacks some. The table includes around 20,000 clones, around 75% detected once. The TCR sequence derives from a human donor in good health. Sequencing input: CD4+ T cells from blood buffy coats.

DNA of the CDR3: TGTGCCAGCTCGGGACAGGCGAACACTGAAGCTTTCTTT. Translated: CASSGQANTEAFF. The rearrangement links TRBV2 to TRBJ1-1; 8 bases line up with TRBD1. The germline V gene encodes CDR1 SNHLY and CDR2 FYNNEI. Trimming took 8 bases from V and 1 from J; bases not matched to a gene: 3. This CDR3 has 13 amino acids.